This is a list of T cell receptor beta chains from one sample in a study of shared clonotypes between healthy human individuals. Here immunoSEQ multiplex PCR was the method, and the copy in TCRdb shows in-frame clones only, minus some. The table shows about 2 million clones, with about 95% occurring only once. The sample taken for sequencing was naive CD8+ T cells sorted from blood. These receptors were taken from a man younger than 30 in good health. CDR3s include the opening cysteine and the closing phenylalanine or tryptophan. The D gene is left open where the match is weak. Clone size is given for some rows only: seen once, a few or many times, or a class if the clone is expanded.

- | TRBD2 | TRBJ2-7 | TRBV27 | TGTGCCAGCAGGAGACGGGGGGGTTACGAGCAGTACTTC | CASRRRGGYEQYF
- | TRBD2 | TRBJ2-7 | TRBV10-2 | TGCGCCAGCAGTTGGACTAGCGGGAGGTCCGGCTACGAGCAGTACTTC | CASSWTSGRSGYEQYF
- | TRBD1 | TRBJ2-3 | TRBV11-2 | TGTGCCAGCAGCTTAGGACAGGGGGAAGATACGCAGTATTTT | CASSLGQGEDTQYF
- | TRBD1 | TRBJ2-3 | TRBV5-1 | TGCGCCAGCAGCTTATGGACAGGGGGTCAAACAGATACGCAGTATTTT | CASSLWTGGQTDTQYF
- | - | TRBJ2-3 | TRBV2 | TGTGCCAGCCACGGGTTAGGCACAGATACGCAGTATTTT | CASHGLGTDTQYF
- | - | TRBJ2-7 | TRBV7-9 | TGTGCCAGCAGCTTAGGTCGGAGCCACTACGAGCAGTACTTC | CASSLGRSHYEQYF
once | - | TRBJ2-3 | TRBV7-8 | TGTGCCAGCAGTGAGGGCACAGATACGCAGTATTTT | CASSEGTDTQYF
- | - | TRBJ2-2 | TRBV2 | TGTGCCAGCAGTGACCTTTCCGGGGAGCTGTTTTTT | CASSDLSGELFF
- | TRBD2 | TRBJ2-7 | TRBV5-1 | TGCGCCAGCAGCGTAGCGGGGTTATCCTACGAGCAGTACTTC | CASSVAGLSYEQYF
- | - | TRBJ1-2 | TRBV9 | TGTGCCAGCAGCGTGACGCACGGGGGAGACTATGGCTACACCTTC | CASSVTHGGDYGYTF
- | TRBD1 | TRBJ2-7 | TRBV5-3 | TGTGCCAGAAGTCCGGACAGGGGGCACGAGCAGTACTTC | CARSPDRGHEQYF
- | - | TRBJ2-1 | TRBV25-1 | TGTGCCAGCAGTGAGCCCGACACCTACAATGAGCAGTTCTTC | CASSEPDTYNEQFF
- | - | TRBJ2-5 | TRBV7-9 | TGTGCCAGCAGCTTAGCGCTGAGCTCCCAAGAGACCCAGTACTTC | CASSLALSSQETQYF
once | - | TRBJ2-7 | TRBV14 | TGTGCCAGCAGCCCCTTGGGGGAGCACCACGAGCAGTACTTC | CASSPLGEHHEQYF
- | - | TRBJ1-3 | TRBV29-1 | TGCAGCGTTGAAGCGGTAGACACCATATATTTT | CSVEAVDTIYF
- | TRBD1 | TRBJ1-2 | TRBV5-6 | TGTGCCAGCAACTCCGGGACAGGGGCTGGCTACACCTTC | CASNSGTGAGYTF
- | TRBD2 | TRBJ2-5 | TRBV5-8 | TGTGCCAGCAGCTTGCGGGGGGAAGAGACCCAGTACTTC | CASSLRGEETQYF